The 12 T cell receptor beta chains reported below all come from one sample, sequenced in a study of cytomegalovirus exposure and HLA in healthy donors. This table comes from immunoSEQ multiplex PCR, and its TCRdb copy is limited to in-frame clones, with some not included. The sample lists more than 250,000 clones; roughly 88% were seen once. Sample: PBMCs. Source of these receptors: a woman in her twenties or thirties in good health and CMV-seronegative.

This clone was seen a handful of times. The gene calls are TRBV19 and TRBJ2-1; tentative D call: TRBD2 (5 bases). This CDR3 is built from 13 residues. Germline CDR1 is LNHDA and CDR2 is SQIVND (reference sequence). The V end was cut by 7 bases, the J end by 0 bases, with 7 bases between. In DNA, the CDR3 is TGTGCCAGTACCCGGGGCTCCTACAATGAGCAGTTCTTC. Its protein is CASTRGSYNEQFF.

The chain combines TRBV27 with TRBJ2-1; D gene unclear. V gave up 5 bases and J gave up 8 bases, with 16 bases separating them. The CDR3 has 14 amino acids. CDR1 is MNHEY, CDR2 SMNVEV, per germline (reference sequence). CDR3 DNA: TGTGCCAGCAGTGGGTACCGAGGTTCCGATGAGCAGTTCTTC. Translating gives CASSGYRGSDEQFF.

The rearrangement joins TRBV27 to TRBJ2-2, with D maybe TRBD1 (6 bases). CDR1 is MNHEY and CDR2 is SMNVEV in the germline V gene (reference sequence). This CDR3 spans 14 amino acids. Trimming shortened V by 4 bases and J by 6 bases, and 12 bases separated the two germline ends. The CDR3 is CASSSRTVPGELFF. In nucleotides, the CDR3 is TGTGCCAGCAGTTCACGGACAGTCCCCGGGGAGCTGTTTTTT.

This chain joins TRBV15 and TRBJ1-2, with 7 bases lining up with TRBD1. The ends lost 9 bases at V and 6 bases at J; junction bases unmatched: 13. The CDR3 is 14 residues long. Germline CDR1 reads LNHNV; CDR2 reads YYDKDF (reference sequence). CDR3: CATADRPLGDGYTF. The CDR3, as DNA: TGTGCCACGGCGGACAGGCCATTGGGCGATGGCTACACCTTC.

The rearrangement uses TRBV25-1 and TRBJ2-7; TRBD1 matches 7 bases. CDR3 length equals 16 residues. The germline CDR1 and CDR2 sequences are MGHDK and SYGVNS. The V segment lost 3 bases and the J segment 4 bases; nucleotides outside the gene matches: 12. CDR3 in amino acids: CASSETEDRVGYEQYF. For the CDR3, the DNA is TGTGCCAGCAGTGAGACTGAAGACAGGGTCGGATACGAGCAGTACTTC.

The genes are TRBV5-1 and TRBJ2-5, with 11 bases matching TRBD1. This CDR3 comprises 15 residues. Germline V gene sequence: CDR1 SGHRS, CDR2 YFSETQ. V shed 5 bases, J shed 9 bases, and the junction held 12 bases outside the gene matches. The CDR3 protein is CASRNGTGGSAAQYF. In DNA form, the CDR3 reads TGCGCCAGCAGGAACGGGACAGGGGGATCCGCGGCCCAGTACTTC.

Details on this clone: The same CDR3 is also encoded by other DNA sequences in this sample. This CDR3 reads CASSATSGGSTDTQYF. CDR3 coding DNA: TGTGCCAGCAGTGCCACTAGCGGGGGGAGCACAGATACGCAGTATTTT. The rearrangement joins TRBV6-1 to TRBJ2-3; TRBD2 aligns across 12 bases. J lost 0 bases, V lost 4 bases, and 2 bases had no gene match. The CDR3 runs 16 residues. In germline, CDR1 is MNHNS, CDR2 SASEGT.

The V and J genes are TRBV18 and TRBJ1-5, with TRBD1 matching 7 bases. V trimming: 4 bases; J trimming: 4 bases; junction bases outside the gene matches: 7. CDR3 length equals 15 residues. Germline values: CDR1 KGHSH, CDR2 LQKENI. The CDR3 region is CASSLRDSQNQPQHF. For the CDR3, the DNA is TGTGCCAGCTCACTCCGGGACAGTCAGAATCAGCCCCAGCATTTT.

V usage is TRBV14 and J usage is TRBJ2-1; no definite D call. Germline CDR1 and CDR2: SGHDN and FVKESK. This CDR3 is 15 amino acids long. The V gene lost 4 bases and the J gene lost 3 bases, with 13 bases spanning the gap. This chain's CDR3 is CASSPVGGRYNEQFF. CDR3 sequence (DNA): TGTGCCAGCAGCCCGGTGGGTGGACGCTACAATGAGCAGTTCTTC. The entire variable domain, with the rest obtained from reference TRBV14 and TRBJ2-1, is as follows: EAGVTQFPSHSVIEKGQTVTLRCDPISGHDNLYWYRRVMGKEIKFLLHFVKESKQDESGMPNNRFLAERTGGTYSTLKVQPAELEDSGVYFCASSPVGGRYNEQFFGPGTRLTVL.

This chain joins TRBV28 and TRBJ2-7; D might be TRBD1 (6 bases). Trimming pared 7 bases from V and 4 bases from J, leaving 11 bases between. Germline assignment: CDR1 MDHEN and CDR2 SYDVKM. The CDR3 runs to 12 residues. The CDR3 bases are TGTGCCAGCATCTCACAGGGATACGAGCAGTACTTC. Protein: CASISQGYEQYF.

DNA for the CDR3: TGTGCCAGCAGCTTAGCTGATGCCTCCCCCTACGAGCAGTACTTC. Translation gives CASSLADASPYEQYF. The chain links TRBV7-6 to TRBJ2-7; unclear D gene. V lost 0 bases and J lost 2, with 11 bases in between. Germline CDR1 SGHVS, CDR2 FNYEAQ. The CDR3 consists of 15 residues.

In its sample, this clone was seen once. This sequence joins TRBV7-6 and TRBJ2-7, with a possible D match to TRBD2 (6 bases). Germline V gene lookup returns CDR1 SGHVS and CDR2 FNYEAQ. V shed 5 bases and J shed 5 bases, with 19 bases lying between them. This CDR3 has 15 amino acids. DNA of the CDR3: TGTGCCAGCAGCCCCGGTGGGTGGGAGGACCACGAGCAGTACTTC. This sequence encodes CASSPGGWEDHEQYF.